The 11 T cell receptor beta chains presented below share a single source sample, sequenced in a study of T-cell memory formation after mild COVID-19. TCRdb re-called the 5' RACE reads with MiXCR, one entry per CDR3 protein. The sample yields 530,000 or so distinct CDR3 sequences, 15% to 20% seen once. Sequenced material: PBMCs or a T cell subset sorted from them (not recorded which). Receptors were obtained from an adult woman who had mild COVID-19 (a few samples of this study predate the infection). Cell type and time point are not known.

The CDR3 spells CASSQRRGSYNEQFF. The DNA for the CDR3 is TGTGCCAGCAGCCAAAGGAGGGGCTCCTACAATGAGCAGTTCTTC. The chain uses TRBV7-6 and TRBJ2-1, with a weak D call TRBD2 (6 bases). The CDR3 length is 15 residues. V shed 5 bases and J shed 0 bases, with 11 bases lying between them. Germline values: CDR1 SGHVS, CDR2 FNYEAQ.

J is TRBJ1-2 and V is TRBV28; D ambiguous. Trimming left V 0 bases short and J 2 bases short, with 13 bases between. The germline gives CDR1 MDHEN, CDR2 SYDVKM. The CDR3 extends over 16 amino acids. The CDR3 sequence is CASSLWAGLLNYGYTF. CDR3 DNA: TGTGCCAGCAGTTTATGGGCTGGTCTTTTGAACTATGGCTACACCTTC.

The V gene is TRBV5-1, the J gene TRBJ1-2; 7 bases agree with TRBD1. This CDR3 has 15 residues. Germline values: CDR1 SGHRS, CDR2 YFSETQ. Trimming cost V 3 bases and J 4 bases; bases outside gene matches: 9. CDR3 loop: CASSSTGTVVYGYTF. Here the CDR3 DNA reads TGCGCCAGCAGCTCTACCGGGACAGTCGTCTATGGCTACACCTTC.

The rearrangement joins TRBV4-1 to TRBJ2-3; D unresolved. The length of the CDR3 is 15 residues. V was shortened by 1 base and J by 6 bases, with 14 bases between the two germline ends. The germline V gene has CDR1 MGHRA and CDR2 YSYEKL. This CDR3 is CASSQAPGLVDTQYF. The CDR3 nucleotides are TGCGCCAGCAGCCAAGCCCCGGGCTTAGTGGATACGCAGTATTTT.

In its sample, this clonotype was seen a few times. The chain couples TRBV6-2 or TRBV6-3 to TRBJ2-2; D unclear. CDR3 length: 12 residues. Trimming removed 5 bases at V and 6 bases at J, with 7 bases between. In germline, CDR1 is MNHEY, CDR2 SVGEGT. CDR3 protein: CASSEDPGELFF. DNA of the CDR3: TGTGCCAGCAGTGAAGATCCCGGGGAGCTGTTTTTT.

The chain uses TRBV7-8 and TRBJ1-5; TRBD1 agrees at 7 bases. The CDR3 loop spans 17 amino acids. Trimming removed 0 bases from V and 0 bases from J; junction bases left unmatched: 5. The germline V gene has CDR1 SGHVS and CDR2 FQNEAQ. The CDR3 DNA sequence: TGTGCCAGCAGCTTAGCGCGACAGGGCTTTAGCAATCAGCCCCAGCATTTT. Translated: CASSLARQGFSNQPQHF.

This clonotype was counted a single time. This chain uses TRBV20-1 with TRBJ2-2, with D perhaps matching TRBD2 (5 bases). CDR1 is DFQATT, CDR2 SNEGSKA, per germline (reference sequence). This CDR3 region has 15 residues. V lost 3 bases and J 2 bases, leaving 13 bases between the germline ends. CDR3 amino acids: CSASGQRANTGELFF. In DNA, the CDR3 is TGCAGTGCTAGTGGGCAGAGGGCCAACACCGGGGAGCTGTTTTTT.

This clonotype was seen only a few times. This CDR3 is CASSRRKTTSGGTTDTQYF. In DNA form, the CDR3 reads TGCGCCAGCAGCCGACGGAAAACGACTAGCGGGGGGACCACAGATACGCAGTATTTT. This chain joins TRBV5-1 and TRBJ2-3; 13 bases align to TRBD2. Germline-derived CDR1 and CDR2 are SGHRS and YFSETQ. J was trimmed by 2 bases and V by 4 bases; bases with no gene match: 13. This CDR3 spans 19 amino acids.

The chain employs TRBV30 and TRBJ1-5; D ambiguous. The CDR3 runs 15 residues. Trimming took off 2 bases at V and 6 bases at J, with 17 bases between the two ends. Germline CDR1 is GTSNPN and CDR2 is SVGIG (reference sequence). Here the CDR3 DNA reads TGTGCCTGGAGTATGGACGGGCTTTTTGCTCAGCCCCAGCATTTT. As protein: CAWSMDGLFAQPQHF.

At least ten counts were recorded for this clonotype. The rearrangement uses TRBV4-1 and TRBJ2-2; a possible D gene is TRBD2 (6 bases). CDR1 is MGHRA and CDR2 is YSYEKL in the germline V gene. This CDR3 spans 15 amino acids. Trimming cost V 0 bases and J 6 bases, with 11 bases left between them. The CDR3 DNA sequence: TGCGCCAGCAGCCAAGATCCTGGGGGGTCCGGGGAGCTGTTTTTT. The encoded protein is CASSQDPGGSGELFF.

This chain connects TRBV9 to TRBJ2-1; D remains ambiguous. Germline V gene sequence: CDR1 SGDLS, CDR2 YYNGEE. Between the trimmed V and J ends, which lost 0 bases and 8 bases, there was a span of 9 bases. The CDR3 has 13 residues. CDR3 in amino acids: CASSVGLPHEQFF. DNA of the CDR3: TGTGCCAGCAGCGTAGGGCTCCCCCATGAGCAGTTCTTC.